The T cell receptor beta chain under discussion was sequenced for a study of cytomegalovirus exposure and HLA in healthy donors. 60 Vbeta and 13 Jbeta primers were used in PCR. Profiling relied on immunoSEQ multiplex PCR, and the TCRdb table lists in-frame clones only, not all of them. Among approximately 180,000 clones listed, approximately 86% were seen once. Germline CDR1 is LNHDA and CDR2 is SQIVND (reference sequence). This CDR3 region has 17 residues. Trimming cost V 3 bases and J 4 bases; bases outside gene matches: 12. This sequence joins TRBV19 and TRBJ1-5, with 7 bases aligning to TRBD1. This TCR came from a woman aged 18-29 years in good health and CMV-seronegative. The source material was PBMCs. The DNA of the CDR3 is TGTGCCAGTAGTATCCTGGGCCGACAGGGCCTAAATCAGCCCCAGCATTTT. Protein product: CASSILGRQGLNQPQHF.